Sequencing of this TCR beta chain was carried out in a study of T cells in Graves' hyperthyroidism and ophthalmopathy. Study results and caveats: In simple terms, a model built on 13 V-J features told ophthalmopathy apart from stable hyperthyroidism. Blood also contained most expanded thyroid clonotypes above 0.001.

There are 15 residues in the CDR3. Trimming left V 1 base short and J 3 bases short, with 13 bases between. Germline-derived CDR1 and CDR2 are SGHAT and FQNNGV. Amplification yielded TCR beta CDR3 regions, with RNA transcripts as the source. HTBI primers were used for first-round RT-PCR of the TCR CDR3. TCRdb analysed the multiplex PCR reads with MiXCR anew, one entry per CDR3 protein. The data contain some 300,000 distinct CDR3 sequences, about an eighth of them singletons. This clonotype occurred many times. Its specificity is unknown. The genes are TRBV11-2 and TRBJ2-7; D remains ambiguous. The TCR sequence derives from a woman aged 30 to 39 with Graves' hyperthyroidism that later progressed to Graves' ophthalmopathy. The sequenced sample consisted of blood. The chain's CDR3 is CASSLGPQDLYEQYF. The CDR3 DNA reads TGTGCCAGCAGCTTAGGCCCGCAGGACCTCTACGAGCAGTACTTC. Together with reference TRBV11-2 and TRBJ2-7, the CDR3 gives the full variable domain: EAGVAQSPRYKIIEKRQSVAFWCNPISGHATLYWYQQILGQGPKLLIQFQNNGVVDDSQLPKDRFSAERLKGVDSTLKIQPAKLEDSAVYLCASSLGPQDLYEQYFGPGTRLTVT.